The clone carrying this TCR beta chain was picked up a small number of times. The antigen is undetermined. The record originates from a study of identical twins. The germline gives CDR1 MNHNY, CDR2 SVGAGI (reference sequence). This CDR3 comprises 13 residues. J gave up 5 bases and V 7 bases, and 7 bases lay outside the gene matches. Template switching added a universal primer site; cDNA carried unique molecular identifiers. TCRdb independently ran MiXCR on the 5' RACE reads; one entry per CDR3 protein. Of under 300,000 distinct CDR3 sequences in the sample, 11% to 15% are singletons; the top ten hold approximately 8.2%. The study, taken as a whole, reports: It was possible that invariant MAIT and iNKT cells partly confounded the zero-insertion analyses. Clonotypes of the beta chain that were abundant in cord blood carried fewer insertions (memory repertoires showed none).

Material for sequencing was memory (CD45RO+) T cells sorted from blood. This sequence was found in a woman aged 18-29 years in good health. V is TRBV6-6 and J is TRBJ2-5, with 7 bases aligning to TRBD1. The CDR3 region has the DNA TGTGCCAGCAATAGGGGGCCTGGGGAGACCCAGTACTTC. Its protein product is CASNRGPGETQYF.